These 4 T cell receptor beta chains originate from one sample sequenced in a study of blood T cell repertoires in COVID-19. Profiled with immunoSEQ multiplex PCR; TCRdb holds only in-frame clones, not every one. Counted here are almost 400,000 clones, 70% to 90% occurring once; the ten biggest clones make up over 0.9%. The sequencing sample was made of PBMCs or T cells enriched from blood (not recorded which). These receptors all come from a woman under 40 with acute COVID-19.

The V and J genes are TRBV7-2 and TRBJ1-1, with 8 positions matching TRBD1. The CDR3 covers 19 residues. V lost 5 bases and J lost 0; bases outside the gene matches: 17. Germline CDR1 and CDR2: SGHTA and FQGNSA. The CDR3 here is CASSLEIHRGLRMNTEAFF. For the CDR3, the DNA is TGTGCCAGCAGCCTCGAAATCCACAGGGGGTTACGAATGAACACTGAAGCTTTCTTT. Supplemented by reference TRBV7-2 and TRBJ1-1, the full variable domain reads GAGVSQSPSNKVTEKGKDVELRCDPISGHTALYWYRQSLGQGLEFLIYFQGNSAPDKSGLPSDRFSAERTGGSVSTLTIQRTQQEDSAVYLCASSLEIHRGLRMNTEAFFGQGTRLTVV.

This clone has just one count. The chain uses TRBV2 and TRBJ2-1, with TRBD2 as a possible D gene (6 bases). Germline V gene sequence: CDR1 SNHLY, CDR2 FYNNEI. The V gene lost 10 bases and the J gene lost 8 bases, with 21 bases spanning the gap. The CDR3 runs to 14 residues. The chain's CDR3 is CAMAGSDGDHEQFF. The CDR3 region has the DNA TGTGCCATGGCGGGGTCGGACGGCGACCATGAGCAGTTCTTC.

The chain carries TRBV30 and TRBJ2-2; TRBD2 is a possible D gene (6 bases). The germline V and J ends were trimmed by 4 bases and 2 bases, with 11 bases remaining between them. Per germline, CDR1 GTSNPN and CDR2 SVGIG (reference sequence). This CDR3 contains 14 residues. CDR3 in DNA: TGTGCCTGGACACGCGGGGTAAACACCGGGGAGCTGTTTTTT. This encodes CAWTRGVNTGELFF.

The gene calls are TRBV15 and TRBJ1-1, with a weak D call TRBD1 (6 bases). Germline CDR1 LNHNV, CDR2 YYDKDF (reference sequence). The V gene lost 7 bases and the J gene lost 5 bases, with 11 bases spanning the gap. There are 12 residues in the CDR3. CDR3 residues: CATTQGGTEAFF. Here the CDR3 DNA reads TGTGCCACCACCCAAGGGGGTACTGAAGCTTTCTTT.